This section outlines one T cell receptor beta chain sequence together with its context. Trimming removed 1 base at V and 7 bases at J, with 5 bases between. The V gene's germline CDR1 is SEHNR and CDR2 FQNEAQ (reference sequence). This CDR3 has 12 residues. This sample is drawn from a study of beta chain features in type 1 diabetes. Expressed TCRB transcripts were sequenced because the entire RNA isolate underwent reverse transcription. Here immunoSEQ multiplex PCR was the method, and the copy in TCRdb shows in-frame clones only, minus some. The profile shows approximately 380,000 clones, approximately 16% of them singletons.

The specimen sequenced was naive CD4+ T cells from blood. This chain links TRBV7-9 with TRBJ1-5, with D unresolved. The clonotype was recovered from a woman aged 18-29 years in good health. CDR3 nucleotides: TGTGCCAGCAGCTTAGACATCCAGCCCCAGCATTTT. Its protein is CASSLDIQPQHF.